Here is one T cell receptor (beta chain) with its context. This clone was seen a handful of times. Its antigen is still unknown. Base quality data are lacking; no much larger clone is found one base away. Healthy HIV-negative adults with no recently reported acute infections or vaccinations were included as donors. Every donor was a Caucasian adult living in Nashville, Tennessee, USA. Magnetic negative selection was used to enrich CD4+ T cells, after which naive cells were positively selected on CD45RA and the negative fraction became the memory subset. Blood was obtained by leukapheresis, after which PBMCs were separated by Ficoll-Histopaque density gradient centrifugation and cryopreserved in liquid nitrogen vapor phase. Analytical flow cytometry was used to check the purity and quantity of every magnetically sorted T cell population. From each sorted fraction, genomic DNA was isolated and quantified by UV absorbance on a Nanodrop 2000c.

This record comes from a study of shared clonotypes between healthy human individuals (dated by TCRdb to about 2020). Describing the broader study: The cohort comprised two women and a few men aged 18 to 49 years. Per donor, leukapheresis produced somewhere between about 0.9 and 9.5 billion PBMCs. Different laboratories and diverse techniques were used to prepare libraries and sequence TCR repertoires, to increase sequencing depth and limit assay-specific biases. Per donor, three plates each were used for CD4 naive and CD4 memory, two for CD8 naive, and one for CD8 memory. To estimate repertoire size and how much clonotype sharing occurs between individuals, the study deeply sequenced the blood TCR repertoires of several healthy adults.

Using the deep immunoSEQ assay, TCR CDR3 regions were amplified from genomic DNA by multiplex PCR. For each cell subset, the extracted genomic DNA was distributed evenly across all wells of several immunoSEQ 96-well plates, and each plate served as one replicate. For sorted subsets, around 0.2 ug of genomic DNA, equivalent to some 30,000 T cell genomes, went into each replicate PCR. Purified libraries were measured with a Qubit 3.0 fluorometer, size-checked on a Bioanalyzer 2100, and measured again with the KAPA Library Quantification kit. Every immunoSEQ 96-well plate was sequenced on a separate single-read 150-cycle Illumina NextSeq 550 flow cell. Turning to the authors' computational methods: Because the immunoSEQ output included only junctional sequences and no quality scores, the filtering could not be the same as the filtering used for full-length reads. To assign V/J genes and CDR3, sequences were annotated against IMGT germline references using PyIR, a Python wrapper for IgBLAST v1.9. Any read was removed if the V/J assignment was weak (E-value above 1e-6), the CDR3 was missing, or the read contained stop codons, out-of-frame junctions, or ambiguous translated residues. V3J clonotypes were defined as sequences sharing the same inferred V gene, J gene, and CDR3 amino acid sequence. Percentage overlap between repertoires was calculated by dividing the number of shared unique clonotypes by the size of the smaller repertoire. Three approaches were used to assess repertoire richness: RTK rarefaction, the Chao1 estimator, and Recon v2.1 estimates of unobserved clonotypes. OLGA was used to compute generation probabilities for all TCRbeta clonotypes that the gDNA method yielded from several donors. The source is immuneACCESS, and TCRdb retained only in-frame sequences with V and J called. Part of the clones is not carried over; for the studies checked, unresolved V genes explain less than half of this, and the remainder is unexplained. V and J calls plus clone size are reproduced from that table; the DNA served to infer D and trimming. The sample table lists more than 850,000 clones, around 78% of them with a count of one. More than 0.5% of the sample lies in the top ten.

CDR1 and CDR2 are read off the germline V gene (reference sequence) as GTSNPN and SVGIG. Counted from cysteine to phenylalanine, this CDR3 has 12 amino acids. Of the read, only the CDR3 DNA is kept; its 36 bases are in frame from base 1. V is cut by 2 bases and J by 11 bases, and the space between the germline ends is 13 bases. Broad study findings and their caveats: Clonotypes shared by all four sorted-subset donors showed higher generation probabilities than non-shared clonotypes. Even with the large sequencing depth, rarefaction of the sorted-subset datasets indicated that sequencing was incomplete. Sampling was restricted to blood, and TCR repertoires in tissues likely differ from the TCR repertoires found in blood. When a few donors were compared, the shared fraction of clonotypes was around 5% for naive CD4, around 3.5% for naive CD8, 2% to 2.5% for memory CD4, and roughly 0.4% for memory CD8. Naive subsets generally had larger estimated clonotype richness than memory subsets. Pairwise subsampling led to the expectation that sequencing depth would affect the degree of clonotype sharing among donors. Because the study included only a small number of donors, the genetic and exposure-history diversity represented was limited.

The chain was built from TRBV30 and TRBJ1-5, with a weak D call of TRBD1 (6 bases match). Material for sequencing was memory CD4+ T cells from PBMCs. The sample's cell subset or site label is to be understood as: CD45RA-negative fraction. The source is a man between 18 and 29 years old in good health. Some clones in this sample may be carry-over from other donors' samples. CDR3 sequence: CAWSSGARTQHF. The sequenced DNA is TGTGCCTGGAGTTCAGGGGCCAGGACCCAGCATTTT.